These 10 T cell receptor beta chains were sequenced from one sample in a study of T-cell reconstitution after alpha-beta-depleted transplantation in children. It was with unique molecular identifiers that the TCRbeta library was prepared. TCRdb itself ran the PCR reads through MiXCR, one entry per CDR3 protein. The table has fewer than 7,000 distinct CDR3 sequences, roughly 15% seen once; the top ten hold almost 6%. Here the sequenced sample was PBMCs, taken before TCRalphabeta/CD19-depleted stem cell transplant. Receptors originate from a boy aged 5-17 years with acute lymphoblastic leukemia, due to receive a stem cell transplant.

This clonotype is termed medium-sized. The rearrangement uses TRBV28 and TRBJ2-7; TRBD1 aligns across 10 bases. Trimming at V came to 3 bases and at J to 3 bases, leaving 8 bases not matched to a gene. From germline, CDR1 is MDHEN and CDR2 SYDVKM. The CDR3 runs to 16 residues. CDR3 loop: CASSLGLGDRGYEQYF. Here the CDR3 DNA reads TGTGCCAGCAGTTTGGGCCTGGGGGACAGGGGCTACGAGCAGTACTTC.

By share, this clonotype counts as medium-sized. In nucleotides, the CDR3 is TGTGCCAGCAGTGACAGGAGGGACTCTAACTATGGCTACACCTTC. Its translation is CASSDRRDSNYGYTF. The V call is TRBV2, the J call TRBJ1-2, with D possibly TRBD1 on 5 matching bases. Germline assignment: CDR1 SNHLY and CDR2 FYNNEI. The V gene lost 3 bases and the J gene lost 0 bases, with 11 bases spanning the gap. CDR3 length: 15 residues.

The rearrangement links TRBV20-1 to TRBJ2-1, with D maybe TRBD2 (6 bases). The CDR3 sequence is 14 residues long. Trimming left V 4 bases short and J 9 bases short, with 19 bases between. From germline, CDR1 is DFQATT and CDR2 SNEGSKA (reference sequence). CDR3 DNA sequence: TGCAGTGCTAAGTTAGGAGGGGCCCTCGGTGAGCAGTTCTTC. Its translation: CSAKLGGALGEQFF.

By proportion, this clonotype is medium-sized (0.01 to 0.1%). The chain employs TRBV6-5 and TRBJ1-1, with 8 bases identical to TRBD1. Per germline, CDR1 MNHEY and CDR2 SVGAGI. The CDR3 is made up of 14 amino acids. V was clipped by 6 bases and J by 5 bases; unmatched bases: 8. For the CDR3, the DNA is TGTGCCAGCAGCCCCGACAGGGGAAATACTGAAGCTTTCTTT. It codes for CASSPDRGNTEAFF.

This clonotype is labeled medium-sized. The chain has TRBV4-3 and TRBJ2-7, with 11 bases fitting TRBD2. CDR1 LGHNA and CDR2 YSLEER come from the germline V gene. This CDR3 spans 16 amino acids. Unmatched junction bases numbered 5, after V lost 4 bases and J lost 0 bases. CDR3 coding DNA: TGCGCCAGCAGCCGACAACTAGCGGGGGACTCCTACGAGCAGTACTTC. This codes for CASSRQLAGDSYEQYF.

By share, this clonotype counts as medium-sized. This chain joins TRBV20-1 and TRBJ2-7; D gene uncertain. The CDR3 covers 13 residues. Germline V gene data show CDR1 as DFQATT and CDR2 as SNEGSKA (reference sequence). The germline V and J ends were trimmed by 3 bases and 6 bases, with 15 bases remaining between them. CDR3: CSASPLTGLEQYF. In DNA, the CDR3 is TGCAGTGCTAGCCCTCTAACCGGGCTCGAGCAGTACTTC.

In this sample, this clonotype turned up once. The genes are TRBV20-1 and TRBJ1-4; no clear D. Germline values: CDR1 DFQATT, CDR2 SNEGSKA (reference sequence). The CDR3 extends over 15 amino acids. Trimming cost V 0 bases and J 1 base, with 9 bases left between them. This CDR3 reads CSARDLGGTNEKLFF. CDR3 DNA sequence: TGCAGTGCTAGAGATCTGGGTGGAACTAATGAAAAACTGTTTTTT.

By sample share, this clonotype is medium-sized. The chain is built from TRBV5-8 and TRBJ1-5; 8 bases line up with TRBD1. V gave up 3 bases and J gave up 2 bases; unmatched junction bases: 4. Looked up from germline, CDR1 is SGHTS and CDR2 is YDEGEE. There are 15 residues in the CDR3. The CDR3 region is CASSSDRDRNQPQHF. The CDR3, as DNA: TGTGCCAGCAGCTCGGACAGGGATCGCAATCAGCCCCAGCATTTT. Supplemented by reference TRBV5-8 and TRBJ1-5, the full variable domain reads EAGVTQSPTHLIKTRGQQATLRCSPISGHTSVYWYQQALGLGLQFLLWYDEGEERNRGNFPPRFSGRQFPNYSSELNVNALELEDSALYLCASSSDRDRNQPQHFGDGTRLSIL.

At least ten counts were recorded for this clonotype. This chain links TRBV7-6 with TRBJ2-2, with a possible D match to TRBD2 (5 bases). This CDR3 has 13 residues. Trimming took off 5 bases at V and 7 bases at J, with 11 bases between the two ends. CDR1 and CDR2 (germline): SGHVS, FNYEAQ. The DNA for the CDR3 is TGTGCCAGCAGCCCTCAAGAGGGCGGGGAGCTGTTTTTT. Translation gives CASSPQEGGELFF. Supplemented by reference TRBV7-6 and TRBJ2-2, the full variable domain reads GAGVSQSPRYKVTKRGQDVALRCDPISGHVSLYWYRQALGQGPEFLTYFNYEAQQDKSGLPNDRFSAERPEGSISTLTIQRTEQRDSAMYRCASSPQEGGELFFGEGSRLTVL.

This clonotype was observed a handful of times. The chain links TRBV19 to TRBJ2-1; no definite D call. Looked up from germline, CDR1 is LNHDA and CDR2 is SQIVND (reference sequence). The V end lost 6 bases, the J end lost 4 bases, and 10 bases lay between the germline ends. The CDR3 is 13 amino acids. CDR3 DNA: TGTGCCAGTAGATCGGGCAGTTACAATGAGCAGTTCTTC. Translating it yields CASRSGSYNEQFF.